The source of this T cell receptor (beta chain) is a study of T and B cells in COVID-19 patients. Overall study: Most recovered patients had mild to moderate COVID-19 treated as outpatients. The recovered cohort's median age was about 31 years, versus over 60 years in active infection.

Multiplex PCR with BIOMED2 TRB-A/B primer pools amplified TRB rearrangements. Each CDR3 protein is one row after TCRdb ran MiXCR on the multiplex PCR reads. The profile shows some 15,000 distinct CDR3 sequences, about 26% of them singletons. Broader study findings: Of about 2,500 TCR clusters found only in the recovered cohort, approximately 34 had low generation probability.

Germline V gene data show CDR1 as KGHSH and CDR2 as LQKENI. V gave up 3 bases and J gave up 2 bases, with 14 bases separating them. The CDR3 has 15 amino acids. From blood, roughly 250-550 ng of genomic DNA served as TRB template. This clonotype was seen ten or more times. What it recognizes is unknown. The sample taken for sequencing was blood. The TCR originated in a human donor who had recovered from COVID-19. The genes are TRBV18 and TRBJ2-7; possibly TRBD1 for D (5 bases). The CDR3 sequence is CASSPGQGRTYEQYF. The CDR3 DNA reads TGTGCCAGCTCACCGGGTCAGGGTCGGACCTACGAGCAGTACTTC.